This T cell receptor (beta chain) was documented in a study of blood T cell repertoires in COVID-19. Study in general: Samples taken during acute and convalescent COVID-19 were collected in the United States, Italy and Spain. In each case, the material was cDNA or gDNA derived from T cells, B-cell-depleted T cells, or PBMCs.

Germline CDR1 and CDR2: MDHEN and SYDVKM. Trimming stripped 3 bases from V and 6 bases from J, with 3 bases between. The CDR3 has 11 amino acids. Authors' processing steps: Estimation of nucleated cell counts was performed using reference gene primer amplification. TCRdb keeps only in-frame clones here, not all; method: immunoSEQ multiplex PCR. D and trimming come from the DNA, and the V and J calls and clone size come from that table. The repertoire consists of some 530,000 clones, with approximately 85% occurring once and the leading ten covering roughly 3.1%. This clone was observed a handful of times.

What was sequenced was peripheral blood. The source of this sequence is a human donor in a cohort sampled during active COVID-19. The rearrangement links TRBV28 to TRBJ1-5; the D is unclear. CDR3 sequence (DNA): TGTGCCAGCAGTTTCTTTCAGCCCCAGCATTTT. The encoded protein is CASSFFQPQHF.